The rows below give T cell receptor beta chains drawn from one sample of a study of OX40 agonist ivuxolimab in advanced cancers. Here immunoSEQ multiplex PCR was the method, and the copy in TCRdb shows in-frame clones only, minus some. The data contain 20,000 to 30,000 clones, about 83% of them seen just once; the ten biggest clones take up approximately 8%. The source material was CD4+ or CD8+ T cells sorted from blood, sampled in a trial of the OX40 agonist ivuxolimab. The receptors stem from an adult with an advanced solid tumor such as melanoma, head and neck, liver or kidney cancer. Both conserved end residues are part of each CDR3. D genes are given only for firm matches. Only some rows state a clone size, as once, few, many or a class for expanded clones.

D	V	J	size	DNA	CDR3
-	TRBV2	TRBJ2-1	-	TGTGCCAGCAAAGGACAGTACAATGAGCAGTTCTTC	CASKGQYNEQFF
-	TRBV2	TRBJ2-7	-	TGTGCCAGCAGTGAAGTCAGCTCCTACGAGCAGTACTTC	CASSEVSSYEQYF
TRBD1	TRBV5-1	TRBJ1-4	-	TGCGCCAGCAGCTTGACACAGGGGAACGAAAAACTGTTTTTT	CASSLTQGNEKLFF
-	TRBV18	TRBJ1-1	few	TGTGCCAGCTCACCGTATCTGTACGATGACAGTCTAGGCCCCTTAGCTTTCTTT	CASSPYLYDDSLGPLAFF
TRBD1	TRBV4-1	TRBJ1-1	-	TGCGCCAGCAGCCAAGACCCCTCAGGGGGCTTTTACACTGAAGCTTTCTTT	CASSQDPSGGFYTEAFF
-	TRBV27	TRBJ1-6	-	TGTGCCAGCAGGTATTCCCGGCCCTATAATTCACCCCTCCACTTT	CASRYSRPYNSPLHF
-	TRBV27	TRBJ2-7	few	TGTGCCAGCAGTTTAGGGCAGTCCTACGAGCAGTACTTC	CASSLGQSYEQYF
-	TRBV27	TRBJ2-1	once	TGTGCCAGCAGTTTGGGGGGCAATGAGCAGTTCTTC	CASSLGGNEQFF
-	TRBV4-2	TRBJ2-1	-	TGTGCCAGCAGCCAAGATCAGGGGGGCTCCTACAATGAGCAGTTCTTC	CASSQDQGGSYNEQFF
TRBD1	TRBV10-2	TRBJ1-1	few	TGCGCCAGCAGTGAGATCAGGGGGACCACTGAAGCTTTCTTT	CASSEIRGTTEAFF
-	TRBV4-1	TRBJ2-1	-	TGCGCCAGCAGCCAAGATGGGGGAAGGGATGAGCAGTTCTTC	CASSQDGGRDEQFF
TRBD1	TRBV4-3	TRBJ2-7	few	TGCGCCAGCAGCCAAGATCCGGGGACAGCCTACGAGCAGTACTTC	CASSQDPGTAYEQYF
TRBD2	TRBV7-2	TRBJ2-4	-	TGTGCCAGCAGCTTAGCGACTAGCGGGGCCAAAAACATTCAGTACTTC	CASSLATSGAKNIQYF
-	TRBV5-1	TRBJ1-1	medium-sized	TGCGCCAGCAGTTTCGCCCGGGCCCTCTATGGTGGGGACACTGAAGCTTTCTTT	CASSFARALYGGDTEAFF
-	TRBV6-5	TRBJ1-1	-	TGTGCCAGCACCCTCCCACCTGAAGCTTTCTTT	CASTLPPEAFF
-	TRBV10-2	TRBJ1-5	-	TGCGCCAGCGGGAATAGTAGGGAGCCCCAGCATTTT	CASGNSREPQHF
TRBD1	TRBV9	TRBJ2-3	-	TGTGCCAGCAGCGTAGGACAGGGGACTAGCACAGATACGCAGTATTTT	CASSVGQGTSTDTQYF
TRBD1	TRBV27	TRBJ1-3	-	TGTGCCAGCAGTTTCCCGACAGGGGTAGGAAACACCATATATTTT	CASSFPTGVGNTIYF
-	TRBV6-1	TRBJ2-2	-	TGTGCCAGCAGTAAACTAGACACCGGGGAGCTGTTTTTT	CASSKLDTGELFF
-	TRBV7-8	TRBJ2-5	-	TGTGCCAGCAGCATACTGGAGACCCAGTACTTC	CASSILETQYF
-	TRBV4-3	TRBJ2-7	once	TGCGCCAGCAGCCAAGGGGGCGGGGCCTACGAGCAGTACTTC	CASSQGGGAYEQYF
-	TRBV27	TRBJ1-2	few	TGTGCCAGCAGTTTTAGCCAGAACTATGGCTACACCTTC	CASSFSQNYGYTF
TRBD1	TRBV7-9	TRBJ2-1	-	TGTGCCAGCAGCTTAGTAGGACAGGGCAATGAGCAGTTCTTC	CASSLVGQGNEQFF
-	TRBV12-5	TRBJ1-5	-	TGTGCTAGTGGTTTGGTGACCAGCCAGCCCCAGCATTTT	CASGLVTSQPQHF
-	TRBV10-3	TRBJ1-1	-	TGTGCCATCAGTGACCCCTTATTGACCGGGGGGAACACTGAAGCTTTCTTT	CAISDPLLTGGNTEAFF
-	TRBV6-5	TRBJ1-1	-	TGTGCCAGCAGGCGACAGGCTGCGAACACTGAAGCTTTCTTT	CASRRQAANTEAFF
-	TRBV27	TRBJ1-5	-	TGTGCCAGCAGACCTCAGGGGTCCTATCAGCCCCAGCATTTT	CASRPQGSYQPQHF
-	TRBV9	TRBJ2-3	-	TGTGCCAGCAGCATCCAGACGGGGGTAGTAAGCACAGATACGCAGTATTTT	CASSIQTGVVSTDTQYF
-	TRBV7-2	TRBJ2-7	-	TGTGCCAGCAGCTTCTCCTACGAGCAGTACTTC	CASSFSYEQYF
TRBD1	TRBV9	TRBJ1-1	few	TGTGCCAGCAGCGTAGCTCCAAGAAGCCAGGGGGCCGAGTTCACTGAAGCTTTCTTT	CASSVAPRSQGAEFTEAFF
-	TRBV5-4	TRBJ1-6	-	TGTGCCAGCAGCTTGCACAGCTATAATTCACCCCTCCACTTT	CASSLHSYNSPLHF
-	TRBV7-2	TRBJ2-1	few	TGTGCCAGCAGCCGCCTTATGACAGCAACATCCTACAATGAGCAGTTCTTC	CASSRLMTATSYNEQFF
-	TRBV11-2	TRBJ2-5	-	TGTGCCAGCAGCTTGCCCGCCCTGGGGCAAGAGACCCAGTACTTC	CASSLPALGQETQYF
-	TRBV5-6	TRBJ1-2	-	TGTGCCAGCAGCCCGGGACACCTTAACTATGGCTACACCTTC	CASSPGHLNYGYTF
-	TRBV2	TRBJ1-2	-	TGTGCCAGCAGTGAACAGGATTACTATGGCTACACCTTC	CASSEQDYYGYTF
TRBD1	TRBV10-2	TRBJ1-4	once	TGCGCCAGCAGTGGGACAGGGGGCCTTAATGAAAAACTGTTTTTT	CASSGTGGLNEKLFF
-	TRBV7-2	TRBJ2-7	-	TGTGCCAGCAGCTTTGGGGTTTACGAGCAGTACTTC	CASSFGVYEQYF
-	TRBV19	TRBJ2-7	-	TGTGCCAGTAGTATACTTAACAAGGGCGAGCAGTACTTC	CASSILNKGEQYF
TRBD2	TRBV7-9	TRBJ2-1	-	TGTGCCAGCAGCTTAGGCCTAGCGGGGGGGCCCGATGAGCAGTTCTTC	CASSLGLAGGPDEQFF
TRBD2	TRBV5-1	TRBJ2-3	-	TGCGCCAGCAGCTCACAACCTAGCGGGGGGGCGGCAGATACGCAGTATTTT	CASSSQPSGGAADTQYF
TRBD1	TRBV6-6	TRBJ2-2	-	TGTGCCAGCAGGGAGACAGGGAAGGCCGGGGAGCTGTTTTTT	CASRETGKAGELFF
-	TRBV19	TRBJ2-2	-	TGTGCCAGCCACAACACAGGGTCCCGCCCGAACACCGGGGAGCTGTTTTTT	CASHNTGSRPNTGELFF
-	TRBV6-1	TRBJ2-1	-	TGTGCCAGCAGTGAAGGGCTTGGTGACAATGAGCAGTTCTTC	CASSEGLGDNEQFF
TRBD2	TRBV4-2	TRBJ2-2	-	TGTGCCAGCAGCCAAGGGGGCGGGGGAGTCACCGGGGAGCTGTTTTTT	CASSQGGGGVTGELFF
-	TRBV10-3	TRBJ1-1	-	TGTGCCATCAGTCTGGAAGGGCCGAGGACTGAAGCTTTCTTT	CAISLEGPRTEAFF
-	TRBV7-2	TRBJ2-1	-	TGTGCCAGCAGCGCCTTAAACAATGAGCAGTTCTTC	CASSALNNEQFF
TRBD2	TRBV5-6	TRBJ2-3	-	TGTGCCAGCAGCTTAAGTTACGGGGGGACCAGCACAGATACGCAGTATTTT	CASSLSYGGTSTDTQYF
-	TRBV6-4	TRBJ2-1	-	TGTGCCAGCAGTGACTCGGGGGGGGCAGGCAATGAGCAGTTCTTC	CASSDSGGAGNEQFF